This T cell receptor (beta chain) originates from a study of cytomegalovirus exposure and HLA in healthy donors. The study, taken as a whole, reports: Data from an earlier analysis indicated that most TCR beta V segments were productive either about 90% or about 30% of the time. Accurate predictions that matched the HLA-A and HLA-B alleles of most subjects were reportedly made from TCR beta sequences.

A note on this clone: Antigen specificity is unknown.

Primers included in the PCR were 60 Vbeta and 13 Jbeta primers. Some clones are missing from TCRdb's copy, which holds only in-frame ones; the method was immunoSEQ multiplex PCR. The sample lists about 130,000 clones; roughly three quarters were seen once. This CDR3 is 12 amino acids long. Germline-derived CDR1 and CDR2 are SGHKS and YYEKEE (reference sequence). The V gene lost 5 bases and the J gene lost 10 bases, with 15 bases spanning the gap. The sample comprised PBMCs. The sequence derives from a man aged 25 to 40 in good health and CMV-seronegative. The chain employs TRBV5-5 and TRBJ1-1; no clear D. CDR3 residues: CASSTGEVGAFF. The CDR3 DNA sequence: TGTGCCAGCAGTACCGGGGAGGTAGGAGCTTTCTTT.